Sequencing of this T cell receptor (beta chain) was carried out in a study of shared clonotypes between healthy human individuals. Whole-study results and caveats: Sharing of clonotypes among donors was expected to vary with sequencing depth.

CDR1 is MGHDK, CDR2 SYGVNS, per germline. The trim removed 5 bases at V and 3 bases at J, leaving 16 bases unmatched. The CDR3 covers 17 residues. Researchers divided each subset's genomic DNA evenly across several immunoSEQ plates. Profiling relied on immunoSEQ multiplex PCR, and the TCRdb table lists in-frame clones only, not all of them. The sample has about 710,000 clones; roughly 72% are singletons. Concerning this clone: Its antigen is unknown.

Donors were healthy HIV-negative adults without recently reported acute infections or vaccinations. Investigators divided CD4+ cells into CD45RA+ naive and CD45RA-negative memory subsets. This receptor was taken from a woman in her twenties or thirties in good health. Specimen: memory CD4+ T cells sorted from blood. Stated subset: CD45RA-negative fraction. V and J are TRBV25-1 and TRBJ2-7; 7 nucleotides match TRBD2. This chain's CDR3 is CASSPPRGVAGDYEQYF. Written as DNA, the CDR3 is TGTGCCAGCAGTCCTCCCCGGGGGGTAGCGGGCGACTACGAGCAGTACTTC.